The TCR beta chain described here comes from a study of blood T cell repertoires in COVID-19. Study context: Specimens from acute and convalescent COVID-19 originated in the United States, Italy and Spain.

Original processing methods: Quantification of nucleated cells was approximated via reference gene primer amplification. Libraries were prepared by immunoSEQ multiplex PCR; TCRdb keeps only in-frame clonotypes and omits some of them. The V and J calls and clone size were taken over from that table, and D and trimming were inferred from the DNA. Here the sample spans some 270,000 clones, 70% to 90% being singletons. Clinical histories supplied by participants themselves formed the basis of cohort assignment. Germline CDR1 SGDLS, CDR2 YYNGEE. V lost 4 bases to trimming and J lost 0 bases, with 14 bases between them. The CDR3 is 17 residues long.

The TCR sequence derives from a woman aged 30 to 39 with acute COVID-19. Sequencing was performed on PBMCs or T cells enriched from blood (not recorded which). J is TRBJ2-6 and V is TRBV9, with a tentative D call TRBD1 (6 bases). The CDR3 coding sequence is TGTGCCAGCAGCCCAATTACAGGGTCCTCTGGGGCCAACGTCCTGACTTTC. Translation gives CASSPITGSSGANVLTF.